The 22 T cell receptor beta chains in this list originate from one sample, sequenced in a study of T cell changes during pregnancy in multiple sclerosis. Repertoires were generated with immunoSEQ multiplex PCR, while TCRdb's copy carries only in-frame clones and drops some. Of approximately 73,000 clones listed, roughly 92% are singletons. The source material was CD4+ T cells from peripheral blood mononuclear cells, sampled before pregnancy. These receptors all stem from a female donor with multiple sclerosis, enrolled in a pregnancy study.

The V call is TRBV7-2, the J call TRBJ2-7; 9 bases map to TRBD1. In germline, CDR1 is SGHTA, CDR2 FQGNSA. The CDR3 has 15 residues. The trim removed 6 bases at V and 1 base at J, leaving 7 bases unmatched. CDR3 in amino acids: CASSLPGTGSYEQYF. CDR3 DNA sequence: TGTGCCAGCAGTTTACCCGGGACAGGGTCCTACGAGCAGTACTTC.

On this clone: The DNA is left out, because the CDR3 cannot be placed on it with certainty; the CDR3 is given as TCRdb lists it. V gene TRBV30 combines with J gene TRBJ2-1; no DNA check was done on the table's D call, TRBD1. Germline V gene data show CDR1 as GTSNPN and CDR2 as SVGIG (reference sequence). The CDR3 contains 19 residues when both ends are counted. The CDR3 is CAWSRFTMSSSSGQGEQFF.

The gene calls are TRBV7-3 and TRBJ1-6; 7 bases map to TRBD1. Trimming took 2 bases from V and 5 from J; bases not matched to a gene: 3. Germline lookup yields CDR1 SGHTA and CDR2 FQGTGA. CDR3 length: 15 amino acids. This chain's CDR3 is CASSLDRADNSPLHF. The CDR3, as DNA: TGTGCCAGCAGCTTAGACAGGGCCGATAATTCACCCCTCCACTTT.

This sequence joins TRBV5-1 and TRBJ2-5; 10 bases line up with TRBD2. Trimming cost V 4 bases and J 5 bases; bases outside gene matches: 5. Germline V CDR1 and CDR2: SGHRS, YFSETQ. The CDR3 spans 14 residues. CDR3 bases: TGCGCCAGCAGCAGCGGGGGGGGCTGGGAGACCCAGTACTTC. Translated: CASSSGGGWETQYF.

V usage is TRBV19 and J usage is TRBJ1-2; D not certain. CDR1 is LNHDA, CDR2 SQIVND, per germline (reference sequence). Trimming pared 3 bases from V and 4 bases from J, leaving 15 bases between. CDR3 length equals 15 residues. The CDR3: CASSIPPFEVYGYTF. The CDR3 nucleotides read TGTGCCAGTAGTATCCCACCGTTTGAGGTCTATGGCTACACCTTC.

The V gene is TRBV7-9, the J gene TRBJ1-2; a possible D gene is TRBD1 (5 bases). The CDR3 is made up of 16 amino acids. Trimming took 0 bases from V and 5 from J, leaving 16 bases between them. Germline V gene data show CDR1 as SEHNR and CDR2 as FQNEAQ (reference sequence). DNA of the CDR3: TGTGCCAGCAGCTTAGCGCATGCGGGGACTGAGTATGGCTACACCTTC. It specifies CASSLAHAGTEYGYTF. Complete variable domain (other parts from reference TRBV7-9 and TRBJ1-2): DTGVSQNPRHKITKRGQNVTFRCDPISEHNRLYWYRQTLGQGPEFLTYFQNEAQLEKSRLLSDRFSAERPKGSFSTLEIQRTEQGDSAMYLCASSLAHAGTEYGYTFGSGTRLTVV.

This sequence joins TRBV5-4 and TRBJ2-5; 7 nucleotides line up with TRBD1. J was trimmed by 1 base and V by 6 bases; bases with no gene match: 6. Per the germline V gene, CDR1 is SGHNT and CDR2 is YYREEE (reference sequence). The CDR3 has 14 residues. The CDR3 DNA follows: TGTGCCAGCACCTCGGGACAGAGCCAAGAGACCCAGTACTTC. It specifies CASTSGQSQETQYF.

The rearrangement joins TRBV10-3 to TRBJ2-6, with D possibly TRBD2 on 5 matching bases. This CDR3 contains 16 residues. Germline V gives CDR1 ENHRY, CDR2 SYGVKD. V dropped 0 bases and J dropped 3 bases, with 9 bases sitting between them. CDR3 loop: CAISESRDGGANVLTF. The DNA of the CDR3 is TGTGCCATCAGTGAGTCGAGGGATGGTGGGGCCAACGTCCTGACTTTC.

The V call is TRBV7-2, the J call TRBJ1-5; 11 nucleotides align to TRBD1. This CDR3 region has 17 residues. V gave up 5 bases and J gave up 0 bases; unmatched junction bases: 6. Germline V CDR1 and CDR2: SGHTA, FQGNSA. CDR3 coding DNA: TGTGCCAGCAGCACCGGGACAGGGGGATATAGCAATCAGCCCCAGCATTTT. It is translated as CASSTGTGGYSNQPQHF.

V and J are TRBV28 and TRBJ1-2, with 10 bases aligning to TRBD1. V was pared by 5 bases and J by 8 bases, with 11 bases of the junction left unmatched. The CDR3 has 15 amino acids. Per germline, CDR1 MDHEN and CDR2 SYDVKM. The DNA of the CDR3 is TGTGCCAGCAGTCCAATACGACAGGGGGCGAGGGGCTACACCTTC. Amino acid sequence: CASSPIRQGARGYTF.

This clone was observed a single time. The CDR3: CASSWDRAYEQYF. The DNA for the CDR3 is TGCGCCAGCAGCTGGGACAGGGCCTACGAGCAGTACTTC. The V and J genes are TRBV5-1 and TRBJ2-7; TRBD1 matches at 9 bases. This CDR3 is built from 13 residues. Unmatched junction bases numbered 0, after V lost 3 bases and J lost 2 bases. Germline loops: CDR1 SGHRS, CDR2 YFSETQ.

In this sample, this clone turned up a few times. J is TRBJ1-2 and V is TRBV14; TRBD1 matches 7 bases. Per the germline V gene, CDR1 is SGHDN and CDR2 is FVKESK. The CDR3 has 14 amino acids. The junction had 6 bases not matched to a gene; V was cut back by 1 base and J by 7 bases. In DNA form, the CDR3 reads TGTGCCAGCAGCCAAGTGGAGGGGGCAGGTGGCTACACCTTC. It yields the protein CASSQVEGAGGYTF.

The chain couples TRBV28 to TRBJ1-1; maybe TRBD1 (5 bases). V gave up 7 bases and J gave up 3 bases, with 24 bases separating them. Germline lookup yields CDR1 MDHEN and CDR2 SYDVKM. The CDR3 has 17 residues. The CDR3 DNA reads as TGTGCCAGCAACGGGGGGAGGGGATCGACTAAGGACACTGAAGCTTTCTTT. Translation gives CASNGGRGSTKDTEAFF.

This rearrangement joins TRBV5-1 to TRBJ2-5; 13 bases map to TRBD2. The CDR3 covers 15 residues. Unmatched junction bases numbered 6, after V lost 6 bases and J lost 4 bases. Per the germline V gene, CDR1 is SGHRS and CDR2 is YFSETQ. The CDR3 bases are TGCGCCAGCAAAATGGGACTAGCGGGGAGAGAGACCCAGTACTTC. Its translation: CASKMGLAGRETQYF.

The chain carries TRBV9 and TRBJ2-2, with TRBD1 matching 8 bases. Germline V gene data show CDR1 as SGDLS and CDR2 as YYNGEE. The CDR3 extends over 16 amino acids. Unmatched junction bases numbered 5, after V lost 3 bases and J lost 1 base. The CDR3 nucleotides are TGTGCCAGCAGCGGCCGGACAGGGCTGAACACCGGGGAGCTGTTTTTT. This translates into CASSGRTGLNTGELFF.

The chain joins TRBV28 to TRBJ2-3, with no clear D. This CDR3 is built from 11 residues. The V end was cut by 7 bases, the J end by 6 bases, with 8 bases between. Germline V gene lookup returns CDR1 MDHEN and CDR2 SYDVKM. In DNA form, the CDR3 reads TGTGCCAGCACTGATCGGGATACGCAGTATTTT. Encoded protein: CASTDRDTQYF. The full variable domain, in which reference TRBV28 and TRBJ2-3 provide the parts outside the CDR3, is DVKVTQSSRYLVKRTGEKVFLECVQDMDHENMFWYRQDPGLGLRLIYFSYDVKMKEKGDIPEGYSVSREKKERFSLILESASTNQTSMYLCASTDRDTQYFGPGTRLTVL.

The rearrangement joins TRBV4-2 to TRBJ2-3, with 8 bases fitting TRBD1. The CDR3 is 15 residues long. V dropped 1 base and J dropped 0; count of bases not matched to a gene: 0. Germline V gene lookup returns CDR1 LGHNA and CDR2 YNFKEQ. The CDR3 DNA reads TGTGCCAGCAGCCAAGGACAGGGGAGCACAGATACGCAGTATTTT. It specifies CASSQGQGSTDTQYF.

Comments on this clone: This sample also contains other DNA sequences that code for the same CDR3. The CDR3 reads CASSAYSPGNEQFF. The DNA for the CDR3 is TGCGCCAGCAGCGCATATTCGCCGGGGAATGAGCAGTTCTTC. The chain has TRBV4-1 and TRBJ2-1; D might be TRBD2 (5 bases). The germline V gene has CDR1 MGHRA and CDR2 YSYEKL. CDR3 length: 14 residues. V dropped 5 bases and J dropped 7 bases, with 15 bases sitting between them.

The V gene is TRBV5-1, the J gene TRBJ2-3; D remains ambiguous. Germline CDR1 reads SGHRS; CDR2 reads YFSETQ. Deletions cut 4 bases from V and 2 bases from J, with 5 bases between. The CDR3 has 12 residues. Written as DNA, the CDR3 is TGCGCCAGCAGCCCACACACAGATACGCAGTATTTT. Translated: CASSPHTDTQYF.

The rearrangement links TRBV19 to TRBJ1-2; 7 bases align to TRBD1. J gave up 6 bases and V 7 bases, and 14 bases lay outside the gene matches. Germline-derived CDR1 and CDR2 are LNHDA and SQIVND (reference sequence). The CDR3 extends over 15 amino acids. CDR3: CASTKEGAPMDGYTF. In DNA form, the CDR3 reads TGTGCCAGTACGAAAGAGGGGGCGCCGATGGATGGCTACACCTTC.

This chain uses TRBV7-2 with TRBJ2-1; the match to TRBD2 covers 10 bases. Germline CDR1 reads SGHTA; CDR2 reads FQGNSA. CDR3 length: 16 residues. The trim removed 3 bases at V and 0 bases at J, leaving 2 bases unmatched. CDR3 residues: CASSLGLARSYNEQFF. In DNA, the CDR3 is TGTGCCAGCAGCTTGGGACTAGCGCGCTCCTACAATGAGCAGTTCTTC.

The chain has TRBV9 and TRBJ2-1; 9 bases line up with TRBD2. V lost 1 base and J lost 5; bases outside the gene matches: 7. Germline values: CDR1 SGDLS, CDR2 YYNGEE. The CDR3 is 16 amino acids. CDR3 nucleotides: TGTGCCAGCAGCGTATTAGGTAGCGGGAGTAACAATGAGCAGTTCTTC. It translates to CASSVLGSGSNNEQFF. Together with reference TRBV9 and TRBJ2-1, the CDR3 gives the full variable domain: DSGVTQTPKHLITATGQRVTLRCSPRSGDLSVYWYQQSLDQGLQFLIQYYNGEERAKGNILERFSAQQFPDLHSELNLSSLELGDSALYFCASSVLGSGSNNEQFFGPGTRLTVL.